Reported below is one TCR beta chain. The antigen is not known. The data stem from a study of CXCR3-negative and CXCR3-positive naive CD8 T cells. UMI-labeled TRB cDNA libraries were prepared by 5' RACE. One entry per CDR3 protein, without DNA, is what TCRdb gives after re-calling the 5' RACE reads. In total, the table holds about 40,000 distinct CDR3 sequences. The CDR3 consists of 14 residues. Germline CDR1 reads SQVTM; CDR2 reads ANQGSEA. Findings of the study overall: No difference in surface CD5 was seen between naive subsets, and TCR strength was inferred from TRB CDR3 properties. Comparison of naive CXCR3-negative and CXCR3-positive cells revealed similar TRBV-TRBJ usage, while memory cells differed.

The specimen was memory CD8+ T cells from blood. This receptor was identified in a human donor in good health. Some clones in this sample may be carry-over from other donors' samples. This chain joins TRBV29-1 and TRBJ2-3; TCRdb returns TRBD1, unconfirmable since there is no DNA. CDR3 region: CSVRGTDFLNTQYF.